These T cell receptor beta chains were read from a single sample in a study of cytomegalovirus exposure and HLA in healthy donors. Sequenced by immunoSEQ multiplex PCR; TCRdb stores in-frame clones only, minus some. The sample consists of approximately 82,000 clones, 62% of them appearing once. The sequenced material came from PBMCs. Receptors were obtained from a woman in her twenties or thirties in good health and CMV-seropositive. The CDR3 runs from the conserved cysteine through the conserved F or W. Each record gives: CDR3 length, D gene, clone size, V gene, J gene, CDR3 DNA, CDR3 protein. A D gene is named only where the DNA matches it firmly. Clone size, where shown, is once, few, many, or a class for clones that have expanded.

length: 14
D: TRBD2
size: NA
V: TRBV7-9
J: TRBJ2-7
DNA: TGTGCCAGCACCTCTGGGCGGGGGGGCTACGAGCAGTACTTC
CDR3: CASTSGRGGYEQYF

length: 11
D: NA
size: NA
V: TRBV20-1
J: TRBJ1-2
DNA: TGCAGTGCGGCTCCGAACTATGGCTACACCTTC
CDR3: CSAAPNYGYTF

length: 13
D: NA
size: NA
V: TRBV27
J: TRBJ2-2
DNA: TGTGCCAGCAGTTTTAGGAACACCGGGGAGCTGTTTTTT
CDR3: CASSFRNTGELFF

length: 15
D: TRBD1
size: NA
V: TRBV27
J: TRBJ1-6
DNA: TGTGCCAGCTCCGCCCAGGACAGGGATAATTCACCCCTCCACTTT
CDR3: CASSAQDRDNSPLHF

length: 18
D: TRBD1
size: NA
V: TRBV11-2
J: TRBJ2-4
DNA: TGTGCCAGCAGCTTAGACATCTGGGGGACAGGAGTCAAAAACATTCAGTACTTC
CDR3: CASSLDIWGTGVKNIQYF

length: 14
D: TRBD2
size: NA
V: TRBV10-2
J: TRBJ2-1
DNA: TGCGCCAGCAGTAGAGCGGGGGCGGCGAATGAGCAGTTCTTC
CDR3: CASSRAGAANEQFF

length: 14
D: TRBD2
size: NA
V: TRBV5-1
J: TRBJ2-7
DNA: TGCGCCAGCTCCCAGACTAGCTCACCCTACGAGCAGTACTTC
CDR3: CASSQTSSPYEQYF

length: 13
D: NA
size: few
V: TRBV2
J: TRBJ1-4
DNA: TGTGCCAGCACAGGGGTTTTTAGTGAAAAACTGTTTTTT
CDR3: CASTGVFSEKLFF

length: 15
D: NA
size: NA
V: TRBV30
J: TRBJ2-2
DNA: TGTGCCTGGAGTGATTTGAGCAAGAACACCGGGGAGCTGTTTTTT
CDR3: CAWSDLSKNTGELFF

length: 16
D: NA
size: once
V: TRBV4-2
J: TRBJ1-1
DNA: TGTGCCAGCAGCCAAGATTGGCCGATCCCGGGCACTGAAGCTTTCTTT
CDR3: CASSQDWPIPGTEAFF

length: 15
D: TRBD1
size: few
V: TRBV4-1
J: TRBJ1-4
DNA: TGCGCCAGCAGCTCACGGACAGGGGGGAGTGAAAAACTGTTTTTT
CDR3: CASSSRTGGSEKLFF

length: 16
D: NA
size: once
V: TRBV28
J: TRBJ2-3
DNA: TGTGCCAGCAGTTTATCTCTTAGCGGCGGCACAGATACGCAGTATTTT
CDR3: CASSLSLSGGTDTQYF

length: 12
D: TRBD1
size: NA
V: TRBV6-5
J: TRBJ1-2
DNA: TGTGCCAGCAGAGACAGGGGCTATGGCTACACCTTC
CDR3: CASRDRGYGYTF

length: 14
D: NA
size: few
V: TRBV10-3
J: TRBJ1-5
DNA: TGTGCCATCTGTTGGGACACAGGTTGCCAGCCCCAGCATTTT
CDR3: CAICWDTGCQPQHF

length: 14
D: NA
size: NA
V: TRBV18
J: TRBJ2-7
DNA: TGTGCCAGCTCACCACCGGACTCCTCCTACGAGCAGTACTTC
CDR3: CASSPPDSSYEQYF

length: 13
D: TRBD1
size: NA
V: TRBV14
J: TRBJ1-2
DNA: TGTGCCAGCAGCTCCGGGACAGGGTTTGGCTACACCTTC
CDR3: CASSSGTGFGYTF

length: 13
D: NA
size: few
V: TRBV5-5
J: TRBJ1-2
DNA: TGTGCCAGCAGCTTGGGAGGGGGCTATGGCTACACCTTC
CDR3: CASSLGGGYGYTF

length: 14
D: NA
size: NA
V: TRBV19
J: TRBJ2-5
DNA: TGTGCCAGCCGGCGGACCGGGGTACAAGAGACCCAGTACTTC
CDR3: CASRRTGVQETQYF

length: 12
D: NA
size: NA
V: TRBV11-2
J: TRBJ2-3
DNA: TGTGCCAGCAGCTTAGATAGAGATACGCAGTATTTT
CDR3: CASSLDRDTQYF

length: 16
D: NA
size: NA
V: TRBV2
J: TRBJ1-1
DNA: TGTGCCAGCAGTGAAGCGCTTTGGACAGTGAACACTGAAGCTTTCTTT
CDR3: CASSEALWTVNTEAFF

length: 12
D: TRBD1
size: NA
V: TRBV7-6
J: TRBJ1-4
DNA: TGTGCCAGCAGTTCTCGGACAGGGTGGCTGTTTTTT
CDR3: CASSSRTGWLFF

length: 14
D: NA
size: NA
V: TRBV7-7
J: TRBJ2-3
DNA: TGTGCCAGCAGCCAAAATCTAGGCACAGATACGCAGTATTTT
CDR3: CASSQNLGTDTQYF

length: 15
D: TRBD1
size: NA
V: TRBV6-5
J: TRBJ2-7
DNA: TGTGCCAGCAGAAGGACCGGGACAGGGTTGAACGAGCAGTACTTC
CDR3: CASRRTGTGLNEQYF

length: 13
D: NA
size: NA
V: TRBV7-2
J: TRBJ2-3
DNA: TGTGCCAGCAGTTCTTCTAGCACAGATACGCAGTATTTT
CDR3: CASSSSSTDTQYF

length: 15
D: TRBD2
size: NA
V: TRBV6-1
J: TRBJ2-7
DNA: TGTGCCAGCAGTGGGGGCGGGGGGGACGGCTACGAGCAGTACTTC
CDR3: CASSGGGGDGYEQYF

length: 14
D: NA
size: NA
V: TRBV2
J: TRBJ1-3
DNA: TGTGCCAGCACCGAAGGGGGTTTCGGAAACACCATATATTTT
CDR3: CASTEGGFGNTIYF

length: 16
D: TRBD1
size: few
V: TRBV15
J: TRBJ1-3
DNA: TGTGCCACCAGCAGTAGCCGACAGGGGAATCGAAACACCATATATTTT
CDR3: CATSSSRQGNRNTIYF

length: 16
D: NA
size: NA
V: TRBV5-6
J: TRBJ1-5
DNA: TGTGCCAGCAGCTTTTATCCGGGACAAGGAAATCAGCCCCAGCATTTT
CDR3: CASSFYPGQGNQPQHF